This TCR beta chain is drawn from a study of immune cell composition in non-small cell lung cancer. About the research overall: Histologic subtype was mainly adenocarcinoma or squamous cell carcinoma. Overall study findings and caveats: Squamous carcinomas (approximately 80%) more often had tumour-associated clones >0.5% than adenocarcinomas (roughly 33%).

Normal lung was sampled as far from the tumour as possible, at least 3 cm. The germline V gene encodes CDR1 WNHNN and CDR2 SYGVQD (reference sequence). The ends were cut back, 0 bases at V and 0 bases at J, with 10 bases in the middle. The CDR3 spans 16 residues. The protocol was immunoSEQ multiplex PCR, while the TCRdb copy is restricted to in-frame clones and leaves out a portion. The sample holds just under 6,000 clones; nearly 90% are singletons and the top ten take roughly 6%. Only one count was recorded for this clone. Its antigen remains unidentified. The sequence came from a human donor with non-small cell lung cancer. The V and J genes are TRBV10-1 and TRBJ2-3; tentative D call: TRBD1 (6 bases). The sample taken for sequencing was non-adjacent lung tissue. The CDR3 sequence is CASSESSDRSTDTQYF. CDR3 bases: TGCGCCAGCAGTGAGTCTTCGGACAGAAGCACAGATACGCAGTATTTT.